A single sample gave rise to the 17 T cell receptor beta chains below, sequenced in a study of blood T cell repertoires in COVID-19. Profiling relied on immunoSEQ multiplex PCR, and the TCRdb table lists in-frame clones only, not all of them. This sample has some 200,000 clones, with 60% to 80% found just once. Specimen: peripheral blood. The source of these receptors is a woman in her sixties or seventies with acute or convalescent COVID-19.

This chain links TRBV2 with TRBJ1-2; D perhaps matches TRBD1 (6 bases). This CDR3 has 13 amino acids. V dropped 4 bases and J dropped 7 bases, with 13 bases sitting between them. Germline V gives CDR1 SNHLY, CDR2 FYNNEI. The DNA of the CDR3 is TGTGCCAGCAGTGGCAGGGGAGTGCGTGGCTACACCTTC. Translation: CASSGRGVRGYTF.

This clone occurred a few times. This chain connects TRBV2 to TRBJ2-1; 7 nucleotides align to TRBD1. CDR3 length equals 16 residues. The germline gives CDR1 SNHLY, CDR2 FYNNEI. V lost 4 bases and J lost 4; bases outside the gene matches: 10. The DNA of the CDR3 is TGTGCCAGCAGTGGTGAGGGGGCAATAAGTTACAATGAGCAGTTCTTC. Translation gives CASSGEGAISYNEQFF.

This clone was picked up a small number of times. This chain links TRBV7-9 with TRBJ2-7; TRBD2 agrees at 10 bases. Unmatched junction bases numbered 9, after V lost 5 bases and J lost 5 bases. The germline CDR1 and CDR2 sequences are SEHNR and FQNEAQ (reference sequence). The CDR3 contains 15 residues. The CDR3 protein is CASSVRLAGVHEQYF. The DNA of the CDR3 is TGTGCCAGCAGCGTGAGGCTAGCGGGAGTCCACGAGCAGTACTTC.

The chain employs TRBV5-1 and TRBJ2-7; 7 nucleotides match TRBD1. Trimming at V came to 0 bases and at J to 0 bases, leaving 6 bases not matched to a gene. CDR3 length: 16 residues. Germline V gene lookup returns CDR1 SGHRS and CDR2 YFSETQ. CDR3 nucleotides: TGCGCCAGCAGCTTGGACCCGGGACAGCACTCCTACGAGCAGTACTTC. It encodes CASSLDPGQHSYEQYF.

The chain recombines TRBV18 with TRBJ1-2, with D unclear. Trimming cost V 4 bases and J 4 bases, with 22 bases left between them. The CDR3 extends over 17 amino acids. Germline CDR1 is KGHSH and CDR2 is LQKENI. CDR3 in DNA: TGTGCCAGCTCACGGCTTATACCTACCGGGAGTGTCTATGGCTACACCTTC. It encodes CASSRLIPTGSVYGYTF.

This clone was recorded only once. This chain joins TRBV5-5 and TRBJ1-4; D is undetermined. V gave up 0 bases and J gave up 4 bases, with 7 bases separating them. Germline CDR1 and CDR2: SGHKS and YYEKEE (reference sequence). The CDR3 has 14 residues. The CDR3 protein is CASSLALFNEKLFF. The CDR3 coding sequence is TGTGCCAGCAGCTTGGCGTTATTTAATGAAAAACTGTTTTTT.

V and J are TRBV3-1 (or the pseudogene TRBV3-2) and TRBJ2-2; 7 nucleotides agree with TRBD2. The V gene's germline CDR1 is LGHDT and CDR2 YNNKEL (reference sequence). The CDR3 has 16 residues. V lost 1 base to trimming and J lost 0 bases; unmatched junction nucleotides: 2. CDR3 in DNA: TGTGCCAGCAGCCAAGTGGGAGGGCCGAACACCGGGGAGCTGTTTTTT. Residues: CASSQVGGPNTGELFF.

The V call is TRBV3-1 (or the pseudogene TRBV3-2), the J call TRBJ2-3; D possibly corresponds to TRBD2 (6 bases). This CDR3 spans 19 amino acids. V was clipped by 0 bases and J by 2 bases, with 21 bases between them. The germline V gene encodes CDR1 LGHDT and CDR2 YNNKEL (reference sequence). The CDR3 protein is CASSQEWYSGDFNTDTQYF. Written as DNA, the CDR3 is TGTGCCAGCAGCCAAGAGTGGTATTCGGGGGACTTTAACACAGATACGCAGTATTTT.

This clone was counted once. This chain uses TRBV14 with TRBJ1-1, with D uncertain. The CDR3 is made up of 15 amino acids. Germline CDR1 is SGHDN and CDR2 is FVKESK. Trimming removed 1 base at V and 1 base at J, with 10 bases between. CDR3 residues: CASSQVLQWNTEAFF. The CDR3 DNA is TGTGCCAGCAGCCAAGTATTACAGTGGAACACTGAAGCTTTCTTT.

The chain employs TRBV7-3 and TRBJ1-6; D gene unclear. The CDR3 extends over 15 amino acids. V dropped 6 bases and J dropped 9 bases, with 18 bases sitting between them. Germline V CDR1 and CDR2: SGHTA, FQGTGA. The CDR3 DNA reads TGTGCCAGCAGACAAACCGCCGAAGAGGGTTCACCCCTCCACTTT. Translating it yields CASRQTAEEGSPLHF.

The V and J genes are TRBV5-4 and TRBJ2-2; 7 positions match TRBD2. The CDR3 has 16 residues. Trimming at V came to 3 bases and at J to 4 bases, leaving 9 bases not matched to a gene. Germline V lookup: CDR1 SGHNT, CDR2 YYREEE (reference sequence). The CDR3 spells CASSSGTTSFTGELFF. DNA of the CDR3: TGTGCCAGCAGCTCCGGGACTACCAGTTTCACCGGGGAGCTGTTTTTT.

The V and J genes are TRBV3-1 (or the pseudogene TRBV3-2) and TRBJ2-7; the D gene is possibly TRBD2 (5 bases). The CDR3 consists of 12 residues. V lost 4 bases and J 6 bases, leaving 10 bases between the germline ends. Germline V gene sequence: CDR1 LGHDT, CDR2 YNNKEL (reference sequence). Here the CDR3 reads CASSLITSEQYF. DNA of the CDR3: TGTGCCAGCAGCCTAATTACTAGCGAGCAGTACTTC.

The chain combines TRBV3-1 (or the pseudogene TRBV3-2) with TRBJ2-7, with a possible D match to TRBD2 (5 bases). CDR1 and CDR2 from the germline V gene are LGHDT and YNNKEL (reference sequence). V was clipped by 1 base and J by 5 bases, with 21 bases between them. The CDR3 sequence is 17 residues long. The CDR3 nucleotides are TGTGCCAGCAGCCAAGGGCGCGAAGCGGCTGGGTTCGACGAGCAGTACTTC. This gives the protein CASSQGREAAGFDEQYF.

V and J are TRBV21-1 and TRBJ2-3; the table's D call, TRBD2, was not checked against the DNA. TRBV21-1 is a pseudogene. The length of the CDR3 is 19 residues. The DNA for the CDR3 is TGTGCCAGCAGCAAAGGGACTGTAGAGCGGGAGGGGTACACAGATACGCAGTATTTT. It translates to CASSKGTVEREGYTDTQYF.

The gene calls are TRBV3-1 (or the pseudogene TRBV3-2) and TRBJ2-1, with TRBD2 identical over 8 bases. The CDR3 is 15 amino acids. Trimming took 8 bases from V and 7 from J; bases not matched to a gene: 13. Germline CDR1 is LGHDT and CDR2 is YNNKEL (reference sequence). CDR3 sequence (DNA): TGTGCCAGCTCAGCGGGAGACGCTCCACCAAATGAGCAGTTCTTC. Its translation: CASSAGDAPPNEQFF.

The V gene is TRBV6-5, the J gene TRBJ2-7; possibly TRBD1 for D (6 bases). The CDR3 loop spans 13 amino acids. CDR1 MNHEY and CDR2 SVGAGI come from the germline V gene. Trimming pared 2 bases from V and 6 bases from J, leaving 11 bases between. The CDR3 loop is CASSYTGTGEQYF. The CDR3 DNA is TGTGCCAGCAGTTACACAGGGACGGGCGAGCAGTACTTC.

On this clone itself: Other DNA sequences in this sample translate to the same CDR3. J is TRBJ2-7 and V is TRBV2; D is unclear. V was cut by 4 bases and J by 4 bases, with 5 bases left in between. CDR1 is SNHLY and CDR2 is FYNNEI in the germline V gene. The CDR3 is made up of 11 amino acids. CDR3 in DNA: TGTGCCAGCAGTGGTCATTACGAGCAGTACTTC. Translated, it gives CASSGHYEQYF.